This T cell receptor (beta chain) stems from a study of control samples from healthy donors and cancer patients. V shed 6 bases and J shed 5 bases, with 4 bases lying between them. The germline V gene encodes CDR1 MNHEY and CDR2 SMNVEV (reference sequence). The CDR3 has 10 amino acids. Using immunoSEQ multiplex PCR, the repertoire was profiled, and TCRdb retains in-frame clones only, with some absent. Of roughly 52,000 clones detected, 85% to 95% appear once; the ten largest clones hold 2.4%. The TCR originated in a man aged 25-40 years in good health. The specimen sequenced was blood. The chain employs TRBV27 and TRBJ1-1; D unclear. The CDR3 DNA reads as TGTGCCAGCAGCAGAACTGAAGCTTTCTTT. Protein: CASSRTEAFF.